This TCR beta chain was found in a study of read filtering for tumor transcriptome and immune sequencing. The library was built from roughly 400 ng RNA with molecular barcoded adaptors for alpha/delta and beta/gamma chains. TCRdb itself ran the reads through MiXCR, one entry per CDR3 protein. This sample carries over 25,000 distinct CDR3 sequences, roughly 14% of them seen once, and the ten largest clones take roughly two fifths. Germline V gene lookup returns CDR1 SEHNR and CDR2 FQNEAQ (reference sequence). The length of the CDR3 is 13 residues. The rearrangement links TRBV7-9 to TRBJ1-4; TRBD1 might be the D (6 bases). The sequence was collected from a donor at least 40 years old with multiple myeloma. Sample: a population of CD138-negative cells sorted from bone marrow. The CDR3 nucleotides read TGTGCTGGCAACGGACAGCCGAATGAAAAACTGTTTTTT. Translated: CAGNGQPNEKLFF. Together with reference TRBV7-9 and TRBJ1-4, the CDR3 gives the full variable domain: DTGVSQNPRHKITKRGQNVTFRCDPISEHNRLYWYRQTLGQGPEFLTYFQNEAQLEKSRLLSDRFSAERPKGSFSTLEIQRTEQGDSAMYLCAGNGQPNEKLFFGSGTQLSVL.